This T cell receptor (beta chain) stems from a study of blood T cell dynamics during melanoma immunotherapy. This CDR3 spans 14 amino acids. Trimming took off 10 bases at V and 0 bases at J, with 13 bases between the two ends. The germline CDR1 and CDR2 sequences are MDHEN and SYDVKM. This sample's time point: pre-treatment baseline. Blood was drawn before treatment and at week 3 after checkpoint blockade. The method was immunoSEQ multiplex PCR; TCRdb's version includes in-frame clones alone and lacks a portion of them. This repertoire shows 13,000 or so clones, about 90% found once; its top ten account for 0.18%.

The V and J genes are TRBV28 and TRBJ1-5, with D possibly being TRBD1 (5 bases). This clonotype was sampled from a human donor with melanoma. The specimen comprised effector memory CD8+ T cells from blood, sampled from a patient treated with checkpoint blockade. DNA for the CDR3: TGTGCCATCCGGTGGGGCGATAGCAATCAGCCCCAGCATTTT. Encoded protein: CAIRWGDSNQPQHF. The full variable domain, with the rest looked up from reference TRBV28 and TRBJ1-5, is DVKVTQSSRYLVKRTGEKVFLECVQDMDHENMFWYRQDPGLGLRLIYFSYDVKMKEKGDIPEGYSVSREKKERFSLILESASTNQTSMYLCAIRWGDSNQPQHFGDGTRLSIL.